The 4 T cell receptor beta chains in this list originate from one sample, sequenced in a study of naive and memory T cell subsets. An equimolar mix of two oligonucleotides served as the beta constant-region primer for TRBC1 and TRBC2. Each CDR3 protein is one row after TCRdb ran MiXCR on the UMI-ligation and nested PCR reads. Found here are roughly 98,000 distinct CDR3 sequences, 6% to 7.5% of them singletons; the top ten hold about 1.6%. Sequencing used central memory CD4+ T cells from blood. The receptors stem from a human donor in good health.

A few counts support this clonotype. V is TRBV25-1 and J is TRBJ2-6; possible D gene TRBD2, 5 bases. Germline-derived CDR1 and CDR2 are MGHDK and SYGVNS. The V end lost 3 bases, the J end lost 0 bases, and 9 bases lay between the germline ends. This CDR3 has 16 residues. The DNA for the CDR3 is TGTGCCAGCAGTGATAGGACTTCCTCTGGGGCCAACGTCCTGACTTTC. Encoded protein: CASSDRTSSGANVLTF. Drawing the rest from reference TRBV25-1 and TRBJ2-6, the complete variable domain is EADIYQTPRYLVIGTGKKITLECSQTMGHDKMYWYQQDPGMELHLIHYSYGVNSTEKGDLSSESTVSRIRTEHFPLTLESARPSHTSQYLCASSDRTSSGANVLTFGAGSRLTVL.

This clonotype was seen a handful of times. The genes are TRBV7-2 and TRBJ2-3; D is uncertain. The germline V gene has CDR1 SGHTA and CDR2 FQGNSA. The length of the CDR3 is 12 residues. Trimming stripped 8 bases from V and 2 bases from J, with 8 bases between. CDR3 region: CASAPLTDTQYF. The DNA of the CDR3 is TGTGCCAGCGCCCCCCTCACAGATACGCAGTATTTT. The variable domain in full, completed from reference TRBV7-2 and TRBJ2-3, reads GAGVSQSPSNKVTEKGKDVELRCDPISGHTALYWYRQSLGQGLEFLIYFQGNSAPDKSGLPSDRFSAERTGGSVSTLTIQRTQQEDSAVYLCASAPLTDTQYFGPGTRLTVL.

This clonotype is judged medium-sized. This chain joins TRBV10-3 and TRBJ2-3; D possibly uses TRBD1 or TRBD2 (5 bases each). Trimming shortened V by 6 bases and J by 5 bases, and 12 bases separated the two germline ends. The V gene's germline CDR1 is ENHRY and CDR2 SYGVKD. CDR3 length equals 13 residues. The chain's CDR3 is CAIRELGEDTQYF. The CDR3 nucleotides are TGTGCCATCAGGGAATTGGGGGAAGATACGCAGTATTTT.

The chain employs TRBV27 and TRBJ2-3, with 7 positions matching TRBD1. Germline-derived CDR1 and CDR2 are MNHEY and SMNVEV (reference sequence). V lost 8 bases, J lost 0 bases, and 5 bases stayed unmatched. CDR3 size: 14 residues. The DNA for the CDR3 is TGTGCCAGCTCCACAGGGGTGAGCACAGATACGCAGTATTTT. Its protein product is CASSTGVSTDTQYF.